The T cell receptor (beta chain) under discussion was sequenced for a study of regulatory T cells in long-lasting Graves disease (dated by TCRdb to about 2021). Turning to the overall study: Persistent Graves' disease was defined as persistently positive TSH receptor autoantibodies together with antithyroid drug treatment for over 5 years. Patients with persistent Graves' disease were compared with patients with newly diagnosed Graves' disease using TCR sequencing and RNA sequencing of peripheral blood. The study took place in China and was registered as a clinical trial. TCR sequencing covered roughly 13 persistent and about 20 newly diagnosed Graves' disease patients, around 33 samples in total. In the clinical cohort, patients with persistent Graves' disease had used antithyroid drugs for an average of roughly 10 years. Study-wide conclusions, independent of this receptor: Only peripheral blood was studied, because thyroid tissue, the primary lesion, was inaccessible. The authors noted that the small sample size was a limitation that may lower accuracy. Patients with persistent disease shared more public clonotypes (approximately 2,500) than newly diagnosed patients did (more than 900). Compared with newly diagnosed patients, persistent Graves' disease patients had lower TCR Shannon entropy and fewer highly expanded clones, which suggests clonal expansion. Only the TCR beta chain was sequenced and analyzed. Persistent disease showed preferential use of TRBV28, TRBJ1-2 and TRBJ2-5, whereas newly diagnosed disease favored TRBV20-1 and TRBJ2-1.

The time point label corresponds to: persistent/refractory GD, antithyroid drugs over 5 years with positive TRAb. RNA was extracted from PBMCs in TRIzol for both TCR sequencing and RNA sequencing. The diagnosis of Graves' disease was made according to American Thyroid Association guidelines. Patients were recruited from an endocrinology department in Xi'an, China. Each patient gave approximately 8.8 milliliters of peripheral blood, collected in an EDTA anticoagulant tube. Ficoll Paque Plus density gradient separation was used to isolate PBMCs, and no further T cell sorting was performed. An Agilent 2100 Bioanalyzer and agarose gel were used to check RNA quality, and a NanoDrop 2000 was used to measure RNA concentration. There are a few counts of this clonotype. There is no known antigen for this receptor. There are no base qualities to consult, and no much larger clone falls within one base. Via the germline V gene, CDR1 is SGHTA and CDR2 FQGNSA. From its cysteine to its phenylalanine, the CDR3 spans 14 amino acids. Only CDR3 DNA is held: 42 bases, read in frame from base 1. A distance of 6 bases separates the germline ends of V and J, which lose 0 bases and 1 base respectively.

The library was made by multiplex PCR. The listed sequencing device is Illumina HiSeq 4000. iRepertoire HTBI primers and Arm-PCR amplification of CDR3 regions were used to construct TCR beta libraries. Before sequencing, the PCR products underwent gel purification. The original methods were these. A total of under 80 TRBV and some 15 TRBJ segments were identified across samples and were used for gene usage analysis of CDR3 amino acid clonotypes. COPE and FqMerger were used to merge the filtered high-quality paired reads into contigs. Contigs were aligned with BLAST to IMGT TRBV, TRBD and TRBJ reference genes, and CDR3 was defined per IMGT. Any clonotype with a frequency above 0.1% was counted as a highly expanded clone. Shannon entropy was used to measure repertoire diversity, and the Gini coefficient was used to measure V-J evenness. A clonotype found in more than one individual was treated as public. The public reads were reanalyzed by TCRdb: fastp trimming at Q25, MiXCR alignment, in-frame beta chains only. Under each unique CDR3 protein, matching rows form one entry showing the most common genes and DNA. TCRdb's processing, not the authors', yielded these V and J calls. The sample has about 460,000 distinct CDR3 sequences on record, approximately 22% of them singletons. The ten biggest clones cover roughly 14% of the sample.

The TCR was taken from a female donor with Graves disease. The V gene is TRBV7-2 and the J gene is TRBJ1-1, with the D gene too uncertain to name. Sequenced material: peripheral blood mononuclear cells (PBMCs), taken when the disease was refractory, from a patient treated with antithyroid drugs. This receptor carries the CDR3 CASSLALWNTEAFF. The DNA reads TGTGCCAGCAGCTTAGCTCTCTGGAACACTGAAGCTTTCTTT.